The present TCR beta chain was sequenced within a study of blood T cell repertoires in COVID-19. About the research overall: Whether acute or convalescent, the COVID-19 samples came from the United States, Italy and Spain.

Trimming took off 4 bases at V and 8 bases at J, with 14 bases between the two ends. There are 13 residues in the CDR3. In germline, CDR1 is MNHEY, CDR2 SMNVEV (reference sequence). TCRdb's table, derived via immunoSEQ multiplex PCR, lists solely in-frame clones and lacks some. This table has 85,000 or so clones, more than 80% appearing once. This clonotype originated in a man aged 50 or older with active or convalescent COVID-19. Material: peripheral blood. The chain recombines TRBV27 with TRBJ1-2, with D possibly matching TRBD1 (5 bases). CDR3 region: CASSSAGLRGYTF. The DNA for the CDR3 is TGTGCCAGCAGTTCAGCAGGGTTGAGGGGCTACACCTTC.